Sequencing of this T cell receptor (beta chain) was carried out in a study of blood T cell repertoires in COVID-19. Study at large: From T cells, B-cell-depleted T cells, or PBMCs came the material, which was cDNA or gDNA.

Using immunoSEQ multiplex PCR, the repertoire was profiled, and TCRdb retains in-frame clones only, with some absent. The sample lists 200,000 to 250,000 clones, approximately 86% occurring once. V lost 4 bases, J lost 3 bases, and 8 bases stayed unmatched. Germline assignment: CDR1 LNHDA and CDR2 SQIVND (reference sequence). This CDR3 region has 18 residues. Sequenced material: peripheral blood. The chain has TRBV19 and TRBJ2-3, with 15 bases matching TRBD2. The clonotype originates from a man in his sixties with acute or convalescent COVID-19. DNA for the CDR3: TGTGCCAGTAGTACCGGACTAGCGGGGGGGCCGGGGACAGATACGCAGTATTTT. Its translation: CASSTGLAGGPGTDTQYF.